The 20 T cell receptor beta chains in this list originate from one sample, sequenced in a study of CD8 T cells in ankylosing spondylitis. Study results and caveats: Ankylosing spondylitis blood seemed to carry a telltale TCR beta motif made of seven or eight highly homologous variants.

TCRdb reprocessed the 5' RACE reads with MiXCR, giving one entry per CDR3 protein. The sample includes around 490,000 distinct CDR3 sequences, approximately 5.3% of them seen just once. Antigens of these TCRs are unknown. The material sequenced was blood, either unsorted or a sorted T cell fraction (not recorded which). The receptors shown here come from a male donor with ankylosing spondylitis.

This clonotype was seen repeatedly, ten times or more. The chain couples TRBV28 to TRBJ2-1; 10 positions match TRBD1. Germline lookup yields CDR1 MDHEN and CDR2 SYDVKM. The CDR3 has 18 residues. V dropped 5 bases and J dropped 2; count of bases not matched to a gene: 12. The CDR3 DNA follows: TGTGCCAGCAGTCCCCCCGCCGGACAGGGGGTTCCCTACAATGAGCAGTTCTTC. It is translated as CASSPPAGQGVPYNEQFF.

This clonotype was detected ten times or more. The CDR3 bases are TGTGCCAGCAGCCTTACACTTAGAGGGGCAGGGTTGGCTCGTCAAATTTATACGCAGTATTTT. It codes for CASSLTLRGAGLARQIYTQYF. The rearrangement joins TRBV7-3 to TRBJ2-3; D could derive from TRBD1 or TRBD2 (5 bases each). The germline V gene encodes CDR1 SGHTA and CDR2 FQGTGA. This CDR3 is 21 amino acids long. V lost 5 bases and J 7 bases, leaving 37 bases between the germline ends.

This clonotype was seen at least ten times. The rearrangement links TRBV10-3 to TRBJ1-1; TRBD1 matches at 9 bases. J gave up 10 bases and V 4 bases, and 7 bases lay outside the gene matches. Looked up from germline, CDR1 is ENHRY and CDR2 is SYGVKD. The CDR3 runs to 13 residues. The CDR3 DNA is TGTGCCATCAGTGGACAGGGGGGAGGTTTAGCTTTCTTT. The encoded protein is CAISGQGGGLAFF.

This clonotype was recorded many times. CDR3 sequence (DNA): TGCGCCAGCAGCTTGGACAGGGGAAGCTATGGCTACACCTTC. Protein: CASSLDRGSYGYTF. This chain uses TRBV5-1 with TRBJ1-2, with 7 bases identical to TRBD1. Germline trimming cut 0 bases from V and 4 bases from J; bases unmatched to any gene: 3. The CDR3 has 14 residues. Germline V gene sequence: CDR1 SGHRS, CDR2 YFSETQ.

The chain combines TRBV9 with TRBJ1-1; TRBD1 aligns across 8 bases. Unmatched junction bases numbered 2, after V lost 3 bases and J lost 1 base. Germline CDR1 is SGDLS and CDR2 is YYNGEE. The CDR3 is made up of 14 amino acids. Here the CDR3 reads CASSATGANTEAFF. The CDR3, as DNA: TGTGCCAGCAGCGCGACAGGGGCGAACACTGAAGCTTTCTTT.

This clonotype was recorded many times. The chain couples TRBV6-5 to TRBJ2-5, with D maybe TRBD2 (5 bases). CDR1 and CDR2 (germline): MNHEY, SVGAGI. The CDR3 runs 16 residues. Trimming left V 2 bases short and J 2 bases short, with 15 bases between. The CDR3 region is CASSYTTRTGQETQYF. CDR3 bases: TGTGCCAGCAGTTACACGACGCGGACGGGGCAAGAGACCCAGTACTTC.

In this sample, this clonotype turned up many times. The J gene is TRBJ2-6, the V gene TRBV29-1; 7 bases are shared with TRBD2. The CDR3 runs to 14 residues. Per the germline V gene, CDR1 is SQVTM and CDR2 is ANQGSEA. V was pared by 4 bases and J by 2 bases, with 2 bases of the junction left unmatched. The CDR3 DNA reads TGCAGCGTTGGCGGGGGTCCTGGGGCCAACGTCCTGACTTTC. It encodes CSVGGGPGANVLTF.

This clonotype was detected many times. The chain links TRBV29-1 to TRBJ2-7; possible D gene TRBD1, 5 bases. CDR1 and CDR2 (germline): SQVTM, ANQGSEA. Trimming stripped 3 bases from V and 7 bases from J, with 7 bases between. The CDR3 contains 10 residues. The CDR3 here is CSVDSGEQYF. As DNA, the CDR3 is TGCAGCGTTGACTCAGGGGAGCAGTACTTC.

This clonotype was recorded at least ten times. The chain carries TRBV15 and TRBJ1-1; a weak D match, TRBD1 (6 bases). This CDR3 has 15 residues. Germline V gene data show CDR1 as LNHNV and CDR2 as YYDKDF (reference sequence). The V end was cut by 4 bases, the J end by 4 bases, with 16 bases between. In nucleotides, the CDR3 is TGTGCCACCAGCATTCCTGGAGGGGGGGCCACTGAAGCTTTCTTT. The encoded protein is CATSIPGGGATEAFF.

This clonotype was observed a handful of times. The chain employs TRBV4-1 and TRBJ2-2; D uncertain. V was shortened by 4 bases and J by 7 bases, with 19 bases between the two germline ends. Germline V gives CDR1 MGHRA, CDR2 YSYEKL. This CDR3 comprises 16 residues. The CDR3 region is CASSPLLLSQSGELFF. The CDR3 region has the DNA TGCGCCAGCAGCCCCCTCCTACTGAGTCAGAGCGGGGAGCTGTTTTTT.

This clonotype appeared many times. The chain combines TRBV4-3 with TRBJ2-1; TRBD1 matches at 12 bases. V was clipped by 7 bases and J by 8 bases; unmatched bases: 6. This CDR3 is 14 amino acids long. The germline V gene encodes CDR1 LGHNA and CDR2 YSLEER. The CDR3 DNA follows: TGCGCCAGCACCCCGGGACAGGGGGCCTATGAGCAGTTCTTC. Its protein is CASTPGQGAYEQFF.

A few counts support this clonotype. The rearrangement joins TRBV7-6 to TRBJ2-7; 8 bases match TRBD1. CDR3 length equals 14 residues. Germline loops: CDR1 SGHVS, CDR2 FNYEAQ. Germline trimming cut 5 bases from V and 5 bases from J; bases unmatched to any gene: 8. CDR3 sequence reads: CASSDGQGSDEQYF. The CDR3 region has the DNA TGTGCCAGCAGCGACGGACAGGGAAGTGACGAGCAGTACTTC.

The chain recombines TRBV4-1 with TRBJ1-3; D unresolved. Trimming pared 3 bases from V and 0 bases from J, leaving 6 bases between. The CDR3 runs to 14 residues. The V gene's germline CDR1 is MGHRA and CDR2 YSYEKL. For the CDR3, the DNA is TGCGCCAGCAGCCACCCCCCCTCTGGAAACACCATATATTTT. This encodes CASSHPPSGNTIYF.

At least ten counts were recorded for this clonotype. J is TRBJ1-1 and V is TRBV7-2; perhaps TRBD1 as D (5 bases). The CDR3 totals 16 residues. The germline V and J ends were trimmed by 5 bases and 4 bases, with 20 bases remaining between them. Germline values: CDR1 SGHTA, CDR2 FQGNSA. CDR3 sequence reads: CASSPREVGVFTEAFF. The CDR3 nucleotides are TGTGCCAGCAGCCCCCGGGAAGTGGGGGTATTCACTGAAGCTTTCTTT. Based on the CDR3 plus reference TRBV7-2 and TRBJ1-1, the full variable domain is GAGVSQSPSNKVTEKGKDVELRCDPISGHTALYWYRQSLGQGLEFLIYFQGNSAPDKSGLPSDRFSAERTGGSVSTLTIQRTQQEDSAVYLCASSPREVGVFTEAFFGQGTRLTVV.

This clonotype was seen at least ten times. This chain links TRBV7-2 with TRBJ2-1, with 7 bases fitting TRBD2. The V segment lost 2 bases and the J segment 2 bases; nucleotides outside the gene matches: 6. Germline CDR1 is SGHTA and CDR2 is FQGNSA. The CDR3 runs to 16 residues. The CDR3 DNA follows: TGTGCCAGCAGCTTATTTCCGGGAGGTGCCTACAATGAGCAGTTCTTC. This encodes CASSLFPGGAYNEQFF. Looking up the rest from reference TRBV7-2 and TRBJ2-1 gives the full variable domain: GAGVSQSPSNKVTEKGKDVELRCDPISGHTALYWYRQSLGQGLEFLIYFQGNSAPDKSGLPSDRFSAERTGGSVSTLTIQRTQQEDSAVYLCASSLFPGGAYNEQFFGPGTRLTVL.

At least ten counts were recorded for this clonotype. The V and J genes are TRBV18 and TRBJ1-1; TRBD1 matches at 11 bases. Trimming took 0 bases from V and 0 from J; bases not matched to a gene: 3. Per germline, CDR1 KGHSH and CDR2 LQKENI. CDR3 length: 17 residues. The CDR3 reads CASSPPGQGGMNTEAFF. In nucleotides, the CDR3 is TGTGCCAGCTCACCACCGGGACAGGGGGGGATGAACACTGAAGCTTTCTTT.

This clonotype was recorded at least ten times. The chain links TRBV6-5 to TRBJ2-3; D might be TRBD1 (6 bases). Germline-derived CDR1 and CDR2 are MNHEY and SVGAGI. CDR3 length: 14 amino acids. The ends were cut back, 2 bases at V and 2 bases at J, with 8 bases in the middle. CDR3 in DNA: TGTGCCAGCAGTTACGGACAGTACACAGATACGCAGTATTTT. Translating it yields CASSYGQYTDTQYF.

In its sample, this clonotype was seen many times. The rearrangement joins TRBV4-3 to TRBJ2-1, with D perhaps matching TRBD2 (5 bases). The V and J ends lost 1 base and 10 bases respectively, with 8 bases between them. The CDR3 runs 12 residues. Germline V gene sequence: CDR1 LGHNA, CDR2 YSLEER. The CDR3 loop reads CASSQGTLEQFF. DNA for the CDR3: TGCGCCAGCAGCCAAGGGACTCTAGAGCAGTTCTTC.

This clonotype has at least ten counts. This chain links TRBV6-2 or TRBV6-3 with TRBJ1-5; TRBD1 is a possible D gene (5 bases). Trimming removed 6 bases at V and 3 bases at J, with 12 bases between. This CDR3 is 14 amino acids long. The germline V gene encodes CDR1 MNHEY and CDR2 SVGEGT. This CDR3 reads CASSRRQYNQPQHF. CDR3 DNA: TGTGCCAGCAGCAGAAGACAGTACAATCAGCCCCAGCATTTT.

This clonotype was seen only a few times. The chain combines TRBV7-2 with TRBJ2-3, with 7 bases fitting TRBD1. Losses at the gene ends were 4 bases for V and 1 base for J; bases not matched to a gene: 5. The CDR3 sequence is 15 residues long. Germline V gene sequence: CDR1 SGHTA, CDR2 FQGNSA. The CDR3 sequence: CASSSRGLRTDTQYF. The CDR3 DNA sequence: TGTGCCAGCAGCTCGAGGGGGCTCCGCACAGATACGCAGTATTTT. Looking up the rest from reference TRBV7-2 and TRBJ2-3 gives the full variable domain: GAGVSQSPSNKVTEKGKDVELRCDPISGHTALYWYRQSLGQGLEFLIYFQGNSAPDKSGLPSDRFSAERTGGSVSTLTIQRTQQEDSAVYLCASSSRGLRTDTQYFGPGTRLTVL.